These 6 T cell receptor beta chains share one sample of origin, sequenced in a study of blood T cell repertoires in COVID-19. Produced via immunoSEQ multiplex PCR; TCRdb's table is partial and in-frame only. Of some 85,000 clones listed, roughly 80% are singletons. Material: peripheral blood. These receptors all stem from a woman of 80 years or more with acute or convalescent COVID-19.

The rearrangement joins TRBV18 to TRBJ1-6; no firm D call. The CDR3 covers 16 residues. Germline CDR1 reads KGHSH; CDR2 reads LQKENI. V was trimmed by 0 bases and J by 0 bases, leaving 6 bases between them. CDR3 DNA sequence: TGTGCCAGCTCACCACCCCTGAGCTCCTATAATTCACCCCTCCACTTT. Amino acid sequence: CASSPPLSSYNSPLHF. The full variable domain, rest sourced from reference TRBV18 and TRBJ1-6, is NAGVMQNPRHLVRRRGQEARLRCSPMKGHSHVYWYRQLPEEGLKFMVYLQKENIIDESGMPKERFSAEFPKEGPSILRIQQVVRGDSAAYFCASSPPLSSYNSPLHFGNGTRLTVT.

The V gene is TRBV29-1, the J gene TRBJ2-7; 9 bases align to TRBD1. V trimming: 3 bases; J trimming: 3 bases; junction bases outside the gene matches: 9. Germline V lookup: CDR1 SQVTM, CDR2 ANQGSEA. CDR3 length: 15 residues. CDR3 region: CSVEAPGQGYYEQYF. CDR3 DNA sequence: TGCAGCGTTGAGGCACCGGGACAGGGATACTACGAGCAGTACTTC.

The chain recombines TRBV2 with TRBJ2-4; TRBD1 matches at 8 bases. Germline values: CDR1 SNHLY, CDR2 FYNNEI. This CDR3 region has 14 residues. Germline trimming cut 6 bases from V and 6 bases from J; bases unmatched to any gene: 7. The CDR3 here is CASRPDRGTNIQYF. CDR3 nucleotide sequence: TGTGCCAGCAGACCTGACAGGGGAACAAACATTCAGTACTTC.

This clone was observed a few times. The gene calls are TRBV5-1 and TRBJ1-2; 10 nucleotides agree with TRBD1. The junction had 2 bases not matched to a gene; V was cut back by 0 bases and J by 6 bases. The germline gives CDR1 SGHRS, CDR2 YFSETQ. CDR3 length: 14 residues. This CDR3 is CASSLAGQGNGYTF. In DNA, the CDR3 is TGCGCCAGCAGCTTGGCGGGACAGGGGAATGGCTACACCTTC.

The chain uses TRBV7-9 and TRBJ1-6; D not resolved. The CDR3 runs to 17 residues. CDR1 and CDR2 from the germline V gene are SEHNR and FQNEAQ (reference sequence). V was cut by 0 bases and J by 10 bases, with 19 bases left in between. The CDR3 nucleotides are TGTGCCAGCAGCTTAGCCTTACGGACCTCAGAGGGATCACCCCTCCACTTT. Its protein product is CASSLALRTSEGSPLHF.

This clone appeared once. V and J are TRBV7-9 and TRBJ2-1, with D possibly being TRBD1 (6 bases). Trimming took off 10 bases at V and 6 bases at J, with 10 bases between the two ends. This CDR3 has 11 amino acids. Germline loops: CDR1 SEHNR, CDR2 FQNEAQ (reference sequence). The CDR3 loop reads CATMTGNEQFF. The CDR3 nucleotides are TGTGCCACCATGACAGGCAATGAGCAGTTCTTC.